These T cell receptor beta chains were read from a single sample in a study of T cell responses to AZD1222 COVID-19 vaccine. The protocol was immunoSEQ multiplex PCR, while the TCRdb copy is restricted to in-frame clones and leaves out a portion. The repertoire holds around 120,000 clones, with roughly 85% as singletons. The source material was peripheral blood, sampled on day 0 of MenACWY control vaccination. Every receptor here comes from an adult in good health. Both conserved end residues are part of each CDR3.

v_call	j_call	cdr3_aa
TRBV7-6	TRBJ2-3	CASSFEPGLEADTQYF
TRBV6-5	TRBJ1-5	CASKNRGSNQPQHF
TRBV27	TRBJ2-7	CASSLTGESYEQYF
TRBV2	TRBJ1-1	CASSLYRDRGNTEAFF
TRBV7-8	TRBJ2-7	CASSLLRTSYEQYF
TRBV5-1	TRBJ2-7	CASSLGGTGGNEQYF
TRBV5-1	TRBJ1-1	CASREGATTEAFF
TRBV23-1	TRBJ1-1	CASSQSSAGRKGDTEAFF
TRBV5-7	TRBJ2-2	CASSQGQGPTGELFF
TRBV7-8	TRBJ2-5	CASSPGSGETQYF
TRBV6-6	TRBJ2-3	CASSYNPDRDTQYF
TRBV19	TRBJ2-7	CASSIGAGYAYEQYF
TRBV3-1/TRBV3-2	TRBJ1-2	CASSQALTGSYGYTF
TRBV7-3	TRBJ2-5	CASSLTASVKETQYF
TRBV7-2	TRBJ1-5	CASSLDRALGVQPQHF
TRBV6-5	TRBJ1-4	CASTVGRDEKLFF
TRBV5-1	TRBJ2-4	CASSLAGGAGKNIQYF
TRBV4-3	TRBJ1-5	CASSQDRGQPQHF
TRBV5-5	TRBJ1-5	CASSSQAGPQGNQPQHF
TRBV9	TRBJ2-6	CASSVYGANVLTF
TRBV11-2	TRBJ1-2	CASSLGQAYGYTF
TRBV29-1	TRBJ1-1	CSVDPGAAYTEAFF
TRBV11-1	TRBJ2-1	CASSLPRRNEQFF
TRBV5-1	TRBJ1-6	CASSLGTGFSPLHF
TRBV18	TRBJ2-7	CASSPAGTSYEQYF
TRBV7-3	TRBJ1-1	CASSPTDPSFGEAFF
TRBV7-3	TRBJ2-1	CASSRGLAGINNEQFF
TRBV29-1	TRBJ2-7	CSVRGAASYEQYF
TRBV10-3	TRBJ1-5	CAISAGQSNQPQHF
TRBV25-1	TRBJ1-1	CASSSFGGNTEAFF
TRBV5-5	TRBJ2-3	CASSASGLDTQYF
TRBV5-1	TRBJ2-4	CASSLGETGWRENIQYF
TRBV9	TRBJ1-5	CASSVGPDQPQHF
TRBV29-1	TRBJ1-2	CSVGVGRSGYTF
TRBV3-1/TRBV3-2	TRBJ1-4	CASSQDSRLPPGTGIEKLFF
TRBV28	TRBJ2-7	CASSFTVAYEQYF
TRBV5-1	TRBJ1-2	CASSLWNGGYTF
TRBV7-2	TRBJ2-7	CASSRQGYEQYF
TRBV5-6	TRBJ1-1	CASRGEPGVAEAFF
TRBV24-1	TRBJ1-2	CATSDSGWDGYGYTF
TRBV18	TRBJ2-7	CASSPAPPLQGAGEQYF
TRBV5-4	TRBJ2-4	CASSSLGGGKNIQYF
TRBV5-6	TRBJ1-5	CASSLGQPQHF
TRBV3-1/TRBV3-2	TRBJ2-3	CASSQDMGLASTDTQYF
TRBV27	TRBJ1-2	CASSRRTDYGYTF
TRBV3-1/TRBV3-2	TRBJ2-3	CASSSAGGGVTQYF
TRBV25-1	TRBJ2-7	CASSESLSLRTPSPEQYF
TRBV7-6	TRBJ2-2	CASSRGLAGGPSGELFF